This TCR beta chain was observed in a study of shared clonotypes between healthy human individuals (dated by TCRdb to 2020 to 2021). Notes on the research overall: The cohort included three men and two women between 18 and 49 years of age. To increase sequencing depth and limit assay-specific biases, different laboratories used diverse techniques to prepare libraries and sequence TCR repertoires. Between about 0.85 and 8.9 billion PBMCs per donor were obtained by leukapheresis. Blood TCR repertoires of five healthy adults were deeply sequenced to estimate repertoire size and the extent of clonotype sharing between individuals. For each donor, three plates each were used for CD4 naive and CD4 memory, two plates were used for CD8 naive, and one plate was used for CD8 memory. The paper's findings and limits, for the study overall: Estimated clonotype richness was generally larger for naive than for memory subsets. When a few donors were compared, the shared fraction of clonotypes was about 5.5% for naive CD4, more than 3% for naive CD8, roughly 2.5% for memory CD4, and 0.35% to 0.4% for memory CD8. Only blood was sampled, and tissue TCR repertoires likely differ from those in blood. Compared with non-shared clonotypes, clonotypes shared by all four sorted-subset donors had higher generation probabilities. Pairwise subsampling indicated that sequencing depth was expected to affect the degree of clonotype sharing among donors. Rarefaction of sorted-subset datasets indicated incomplete sequencing despite the large sequencing depth. Because the study included only a small number of donors, the genetic and exposure-history diversity represented was limited.

As to this clone: The target of this receptor is not known. One base away there is no much larger clone; base qualities are not given.

Donors were healthy HIV-negative adults with no recently reported acute infections or vaccinations. All donors were Caucasian adults living in Nashville, Tennessee, USA. Magnetic negative selection was used to enrich CD4+ T cells, after which naive cells were positively selected on CD45RA and the negative fraction became the memory subset. Blood was collected by leukapheresis, and PBMCs were isolated by Ficoll-Histopaque density gradient centrifugation and then cryopreserved in liquid nitrogen vapor phase. Analytical flow cytometry was used to check the purity and quantity of every magnetically sorted T cell population. Genomic DNA was isolated from every sorted fraction and measured by UV absorbance on a Nanodrop 2000c. CDR1 and CDR2, per the germline V gene, are SGHVS and FQNEAQ. At the junction V is shortened by 2 bases and J by 1 base, with 9 bases in between. CDR3 length: 14 amino acids, cysteine to phenylalanine. The DNA shown is the 42-base CDR3, in frame from base 1.

TCR CDR3 regions were amplified from genomic DNA by multiplex PCR using the deep immunoSEQ assay. For each cell subset, the extracted genomic DNA was distributed evenly across all wells of several immunoSEQ 96-well plates, and each plate served as one replicate. For sorted subsets, each replicate PCR was loaded with approximately 200 ng genomic DNA, equivalent to 25,000 to 30,000 T cell genomes. Purified libraries were quantified with a Qubit 3.0 fluorometer, sized on a Bioanalyzer 2100, and re-quantified with the KAPA Library Quantification kit. Every immunoSEQ 96-well plate was sequenced on a separate single-read 150-cycle Illumina NextSeq 550 flow cell. From the authors' description of their analysis: Because only junctional sequences without quality scores were contained in the immunoSEQ output, filtering matching that applied to full-length reads could not be performed. Sequences were annotated with PyIR, a Python wrapper for IgBLAST v1.9, and V/J genes and CDR3 were assigned using IMGT germline references. Reads were removed for weak V/J assignments (E-value above 1e-6), missing CDR3, stop codons, out-of-frame junctions, or ambiguous translated residues. A V3J clonotype was defined by an identical inferred V gene, J gene, and CDR3 amino acid sequence. The percentage overlap between two repertoires was calculated by dividing the number of shared unique clonotypes by the size of the smaller repertoire. RTK rarefaction, the Chao1 estimator, and Recon v2.1 estimates of unobserved clonotypes were used to assess repertoire richness. For all TCRbeta clonotypes obtained by the gDNA method from a handful of donors, generation probabilities were computed with OLGA. This is the immuneACCESS table as TCRdb keeps it, with only in-frame sequences that have V and J called. A part of the clones is gone; compared with another copy, unresolved V genes explain less than half, and the rest is unexplained. V, J and clone size reflect that table, while D and trimming were determined from the DNA. For this sample there are approximately 980,000 clones; about three quarters appear just once. The biggest ten clones account for over 1.3% of the sample.

The TCR was taken from a man aged 18 to 35 in good health. Sequencing used memory CD4+ T cells sorted from blood. The sample's cell subset or site label, decoded: CD45RA-negative fraction. The chain couples TRBV7-8 to TRBJ2-7; the D gene cannot be named for sure. The CDR3 amino acid sequence is: CASSLPNPSYEQYF. The nucleotides read TGTGCCAGCAGCTTACCGAACCCATCCTACGAGCAGTACTTC.